This TCR beta chain was captured in a study of TIL therapy for anti-PD-1-resistant metastatic lung cancer. Study details: Patients then received nivolumab; progressors got lymphodepletion, TIL and IL-2. Most patients had lung adenocarcinoma; a handful of tumors were EGFR-mutant, two ALK-rearranged; half smoked currently or formerly. Median tumor PD-L1 proportion score was roughly 5.5%.

Study results and limitations: The cohort had more treatment-naive, never-smoker and oncogene-addicted patients than typical.

Worth noting for this clone: No antigen is known for it.

Germline loops: CDR1 SNHLY, CDR2 FYNNEI. The CDR3 is 15 amino acids. V was clipped by 4 bases and J by 4 bases; unmatched bases: 7. This was the immunoSEQ v3 assay. Sequencing was performed with immunoSEQ multiplex PCR; in TCRdb, only in-frame clones are kept and a portion is missing. The table includes approximately 50,000 clones, 65% to 80% detected once. As for time point: pre-treatment sample, taken before nivolumab and TIL therapy. This specimen consisted of blood, obtained at baseline. The V call is TRBV2, the J call TRBJ2-1, with 7 bases aligning to TRBD2. This clonotype originated in a man between 65 and 85 years old with non-small cell lung cancer. The CDR3 nucleotides read TGTGCCAGCAGTGCTCGAGCGGGGCCTTACAATGAGCAGTTCTTC. This codes for CASSARAGPYNEQFF.